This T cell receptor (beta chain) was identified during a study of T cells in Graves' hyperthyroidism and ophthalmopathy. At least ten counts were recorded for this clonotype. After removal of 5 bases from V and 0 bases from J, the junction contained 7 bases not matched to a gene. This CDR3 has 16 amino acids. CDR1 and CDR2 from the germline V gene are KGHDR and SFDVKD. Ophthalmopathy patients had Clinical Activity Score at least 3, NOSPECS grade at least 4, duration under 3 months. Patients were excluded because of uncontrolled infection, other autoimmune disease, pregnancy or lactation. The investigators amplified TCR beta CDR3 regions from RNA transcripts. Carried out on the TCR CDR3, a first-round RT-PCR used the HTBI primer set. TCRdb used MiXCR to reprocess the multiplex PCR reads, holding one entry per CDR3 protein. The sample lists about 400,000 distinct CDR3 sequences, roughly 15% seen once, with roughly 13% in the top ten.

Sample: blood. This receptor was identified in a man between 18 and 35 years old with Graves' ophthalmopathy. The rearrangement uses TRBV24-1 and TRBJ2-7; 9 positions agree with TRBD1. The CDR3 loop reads CATSVGGQGTSYEQYF. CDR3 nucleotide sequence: TGTGCCACCAGTGTGGGCGGACAGGGGACCTCCTACGAGCAGTACTTC.